This TCR beta chain emerged from a study of vaccination and CD4 T cells after COVID-19. Study summary: Cells received overlapping spike peptides from SARS-CoV-2, HCoV-NL63, HCoV-OC43 and HCoV-229E as stimulation.

General study results and limits: The median count of SARS-CoV-2-reactive clonotypes rose from approximately 21 to 40, not significantly.

In regard to this clonotype: Its target is not known.

As to treatment: roughly 11-day PBMC culture with coronavirus spike peptide pools or control peptides (ViraFEST assay). ViraFEST expanded antigen-specific T cells with peptide pools, then sequenced TCRs. It was with 9 to 10 IU/ml IL-2 and around 10 ug/ml peptide pools that roughly 2 million PBMCs per well were cultured. Scientists ran DNA taken from cultured CD4+ T cells through the Oncomine TCR Beta short-read assay for sequencing. Via MiXCR, TCRdb re-called the PCR reads, giving one row per CDR3 protein. The sample holds over 25,000 distinct CDR3 sequences; about two thirds are singletons and the top ten take about a sixth. The receptor was derived from a human donor who received a COVID-19 vaccine. The source material was CD4+ T cells from blood, cultured in vitro, sampled after SARS-CoV-2 vaccination.

Here the CDR3 reads CASSSTADSGNTIYF. CDR3 sequence (DNA): TGTGCCAGTAGTAGCACAGCTGACTCTGGAAACACCATATATTTT. The rearrangement uses TRBV19 and TRBJ1-3; D remains unclear. Trimming pared 4 bases from V and 0 bases from J, leaving 10 bases between. This CDR3 region has 15 residues. Germline CDR1 reads LNHDA; CDR2 reads SQIVND (reference sequence).